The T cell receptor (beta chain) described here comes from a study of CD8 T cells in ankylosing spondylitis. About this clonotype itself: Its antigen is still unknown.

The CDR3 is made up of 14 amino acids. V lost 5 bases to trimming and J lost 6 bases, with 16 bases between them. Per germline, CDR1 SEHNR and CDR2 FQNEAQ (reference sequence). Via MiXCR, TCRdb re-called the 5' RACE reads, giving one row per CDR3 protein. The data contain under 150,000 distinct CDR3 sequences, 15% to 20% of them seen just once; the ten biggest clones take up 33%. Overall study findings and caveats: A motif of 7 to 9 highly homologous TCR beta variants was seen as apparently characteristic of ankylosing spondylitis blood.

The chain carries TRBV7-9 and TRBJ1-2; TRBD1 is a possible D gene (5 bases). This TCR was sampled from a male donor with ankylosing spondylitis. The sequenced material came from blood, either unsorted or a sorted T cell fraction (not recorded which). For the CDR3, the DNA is TGTGCCAGCAGCGGCCGGGGGGACGAAAATGGCTACACCTTC. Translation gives CASSGRGDENGYTF.